One and the same sample provided the 21 T cell receptor beta chains below, sequenced in a study of blood T cell repertoires in COVID-19. Sequencing was performed with immunoSEQ multiplex PCR; in TCRdb, only in-frame clones are kept and a portion is missing. The data hold approximately 26,000 clones, with around nine tenths observed a single time. Source material: peripheral blood. The origin of the receptors is a man in his 70s with active COVID-19.

This clone appeared a few times. This chain uses TRBV23-1 with TRBJ1-5, with 12 bases that match TRBD1. TRBV23-1 is marked as an open reading frame, function uncertain. Trimming cost V 4 bases and J 2 bases; bases outside gene matches: 9. This CDR3 has 18 amino acids. Here the CDR3 DNA reads TGCGCCAGCAGTCCCCCAATGGGACAGGGGGCTCGCAATCAGCCCCAGCATTTT. Its protein product is CASSPPMGQGARNQPQHF.

In this sample, this clone turned up once. The CDR3: CASRKGPTASFEAFF. Written as DNA, the CDR3 is TGTGCCAGCAGAAAGGGGCCTACAGCGTCTTTTGAAGCTTTCTTT. The V gene is TRBV7-2, the J gene TRBJ1-1; TRBD1 is a possible D gene (5 bases). The CDR3 covers 15 residues. Germline CDR1 is SGHTA and CDR2 is FQGNSA. V was pared by 6 bases and J by 7 bases, with 21 bases between.

The chain uses TRBV19 and TRBJ1-5; 7 bases match TRBD1. V trimming: 1 base; J trimming: 0 bases; junction bases outside the gene matches: 3. Germline V CDR1 and CDR2: LNHDA, SQIVND (reference sequence). The CDR3 is 16 amino acids. As DNA, the CDR3 is TGTGCCAGTAGTATAGGGGACAGCTATAGCAATCAGCCCCAGCATTTT. Protein product: CASSIGDSYSNQPQHF.

J is TRBJ2-1 and V is TRBV7-3, with unresolved D. V was trimmed by 0 bases and J by 4 bases, leaving 10 bases between them. The length of the CDR3 is 15 residues. In germline, CDR1 is SGHTA, CDR2 FQGTGA. The DNA for the CDR3 is TGTGCCAGCAGCTTAACGGTGCAGGATTACAATGAGCAGTTCTTC. It specifies CASSLTVQDYNEQFF.

The CDR3 sequence is CASSYVDRGLRNEQFF. The CDR3 nucleotides are TGTGCCAGCAGTTACGTCGACAGGGGGCTTCGGAATGAGCAGTTCTTC. The J gene is TRBJ2-1, the V gene TRBV6-2 or TRBV6-3, with TRBD1 matching 10 bases. The CDR3 has 16 amino acids. The V gene end was trimmed by 2 bases and the J gene end by 7 bases; junction bases not matched to a gene: 8. Germline CDR1 and CDR2: MNHEY and SVGEGT.

The V and J genes are TRBV18 and TRBJ1-2, with 9 positions matching TRBD1. V dropped 7 bases and J dropped 4; count of bases not matched to a gene: 4. CDR1 is KGHSH and CDR2 is LQKENI in the germline V gene. CDR3 length equals 13 residues. CDR3 coding DNA: TGTGCCAGCTTCACAGGGGGCGGCTATGGCTACACCTTC. As protein: CASFTGGGYGYTF.

V is TRBV5-1 and J is TRBJ2-3, with 13 bases fitting TRBD2. The CDR3 runs to 18 residues. Germline V lookup: CDR1 SGHRS, CDR2 YFSETQ. V was pared by 0 bases and J by 0 bases, with 4 bases of the junction left unmatched. The CDR3 nucleotides read TGCGCCAGCAGCTTGGAGGGGACTAGCGGGGTAAGCACAGATACGCAGTATTTT. This translates into CASSLEGTSGVSTDTQYF.

The chain carries TRBV9 and TRBJ1-2; D remains ambiguous. Germline V gives CDR1 SGDLS, CDR2 YYNGEE. Trimming took off 3 bases at V and 6 bases at J, with 6 bases between the two ends. The CDR3 contains 11 residues. In DNA, the CDR3 is TGTGCCAGCAGCGGACATCATGGCTACACCTTC. Translation gives CASSGHHGYTF.

The count of this clone is one. The chain recombines TRBV27 with TRBJ1-2; 9 bases line up with TRBD1. The CDR3 sequence is 15 residues long. CDR1 and CDR2 (germline): MNHEY, SMNVEV (reference sequence). V lost 3 bases to trimming and J lost 4 bases; unmatched junction nucleotides: 6. CDR3 in DNA: TGTGCCAGCAGTTTCTCGACAGGGGGATTCTATGGCTACACCTTC. Encoded protein: CASSFSTGGFYGYTF.

The chain is built from TRBV9 and TRBJ1-4, with D tentatively TRBD1 (5 bases). The germline V gene has CDR1 SGDLS and CDR2 YYNGEE. Trimming shortened V by 2 bases and J by 0 bases, and 14 bases separated the two germline ends. There are 17 residues in the CDR3. In DNA, the CDR3 is TGTGCCAGCAGCGTCCAGGGTGGGCCGTCAACTAATGAAAAACTGTTTTTT. As protein: CASSVQGGPSTNEKLFF. Drawing the rest from reference TRBV9 and TRBJ1-4, the complete variable domain is DSGVTQTPKHLITATGQRVTLRCSPRSGDLSVYWYQQSLDQGLQFLIQYYNGEERAKGNILERFSAQQFPDLHSELNLSSLELGDSALYFCASSVQGGPSTNEKLFFGSGTQLSVL.

J is TRBJ2-2 and V is TRBV21-1; TRBD1, the D gene given by the table, was not confirmed from the DNA. TRBV21-1 is described as a pseudogene. The CDR3 is 16 amino acids. The CDR3, as DNA: TGTGCCAGCAGCACCTGGGACAGGGGCCACACCGGGGAGCTGTTTTTT. Translation gives CASSTWDRGHTGELFF.

The chain employs TRBV30 and TRBJ2-1; tentatively, D is TRBD1 (5 bases). The germline V gene encodes CDR1 GTSNPN and CDR2 SVGIG (reference sequence). V was trimmed by 0 bases and J by 11 bases, leaving 20 bases between them. The CDR3 is made up of 15 amino acids. The CDR3 reads CAWSVNGAARVQQFF. CDR3 coding DNA: TGTGCCTGGAGTGTAAATGGGGCAGCAAGGGTTCAGCAGTTCTTC.

Only a few counts were recorded for this clone. The J gene is TRBJ1-5, the V gene TRBV5-4; D may be TRBD1 (5 bases). V lost 0 bases and J lost 4, with 5 bases in between. Germline V gives CDR1 SGHNT, CDR2 YYREEE (reference sequence). CDR3 length: 13 residues. CDR3 protein: CASSLDRNQPQHF. In DNA, the CDR3 is TGTGCCAGCAGCTTGGACAGGAATCAGCCCCAGCATTTT.

The chain is built from TRBV5-6 and TRBJ1-3, with 7 positions matching TRBD1. The CDR3 is made up of 15 amino acids. V was clipped by 3 bases and J by 3 bases; unmatched bases: 6. Germline lookup yields CDR1 SGHDT and CDR2 YYEEEE. The DNA of the CDR3 is TGTGCCAGCAGCTCCCTGGCAGGGGGTGGAAACACCATATATTTT. Translated, it gives CASSSLAGGGNTIYF.

The chain couples TRBV12-3 or TRBV12-4 to TRBJ2-5, with D unresolved. The ends were cut back, 4 bases at V and 5 bases at J, with 5 bases in the middle. This CDR3 is built from 11 residues. The CDR3 is CASSSLETQYF. The CDR3 nucleotides are TGTGCCAGCAGTTCACTCGAGACCCAGTACTTC.

The V call is TRBV7-9, the J call TRBJ2-7, with D tentatively TRBD2 (6 bases). Trimming stripped 2 bases from V and 1 base from J, with 18 bases between. The CDR3 runs to 17 residues. Germline V gene data show CDR1 as SEHNR and CDR2 as FQNEAQ (reference sequence). This CDR3 reads CASSLIIGGSGSYEQYF. In DNA form, the CDR3 reads TGTGCCAGCAGCTTAATCATCGGGGGAAGTGGGTCCTACGAGCAGTACTTC. Variable domain in full (rest from reference TRBV7-9 and TRBJ2-7): DTGVSQNPRHKITKRGQNVTFRCDPISEHNRLYWYRQTLGQGPEFLTYFQNEAQLEKSRLLSDRFSAERPKGSFSTLEIQRTEQGDSAMYLCASSLIIGGSGSYEQYFGPGTRLTVT.

For this clone: This specimen includes other DNA sequences encoding the same CDR3. J is TRBJ1-1 and V is TRBV11-3, with TRBD1 matching over 11 bases. CDR1 and CDR2 (germline): SGHNT, YENEEA. J was trimmed by 2 bases and V by 5 bases; bases with no gene match: 4. CDR3 length: 15 amino acids. In DNA, the CDR3 is TGTGCCAGCAGCCTCGGACAGGGGGCAAACACTGAAGCTTTCTTT. This translates into CASSLGQGANTEAFF.

This clone was recorded once. The V and J genes are TRBV25-1 and TRBJ2-7, with TRBD1 matching 9 bases. Trimming at V came to 4 bases and at J to 2 bases, leaving 6 bases not matched to a gene. Germline V gene sequence: CDR1 MGHDK, CDR2 SYGVNS. The CDR3 contains 15 residues. CDR3 coding DNA: TGTGCCAGCAGTGGGGGACAGGGACTAACCTACGAGCAGTACTTC. Translation: CASSGGQGLTYEQYF.

This clone was recorded once. The chain joins TRBV11-2 to TRBJ2-2, with a weak D call TRBD2 (6 bases). Germline CDR1 is SGHAT and CDR2 is FQNNGV. Trimming left V 5 bases short and J 6 bases short, with 16 bases between. CDR3 length equals 15 residues. This chain's CDR3 is CASSPTGLPSGELFF. DNA for the CDR3: TGTGCCAGCAGCCCCACGGGACTCCCCTCCGGGGAGCTGTTTTTT. Combining the CDR3 with reference TRBV11-2 and TRBJ2-2 gives the whole variable domain EAGVAQSPRYKIIEKRQSVAFWCNPISGHATLYWYQQILGQGPKLLIQFQNNGVVDDSQLPKDRFSAERLKGVDSTLKIQPAKLEDSAVYLCASSPTGLPSGELFFGEGSRLTVL.

The chain joins TRBV19 to TRBJ2-5; 7 bases fit TRBD1. The length of the CDR3 is 15 residues. Per the germline V gene, CDR1 is LNHDA and CDR2 is SQIVND (reference sequence). The trim removed 6 bases at V and 7 bases at J, leaving 14 bases unmatched. The CDR3 coding sequence is TGTGCCAGTAGCCAAGACAGGGCTTCTGACGGGACCCAGTACTTC. This encodes CASSQDRASDGTQYF. Full variable domain (remainder filled in from reference TRBV19 and TRBJ2-5): DGGITQSPKYLFRKEGQNVTLSCEQNLNHDAMYWYRQDPGQGLRLIYYSQIVNDFQKGDIAEGYSVSREKKESFPLTVTSAQKNPTAFYLCASSQDRASDGTQYFGPGTRLLVL.

The gene calls are TRBV27 and TRBJ2-1, with 10 bases that match TRBD2. Trimming at V came to 8 bases and at J to 6 bases, leaving 7 bases not matched to a gene. Per germline, CDR1 MNHEY and CDR2 SMNVEV (reference sequence). The CDR3 has 14 amino acids. CDR3 in DNA: TGTGCCAGCCATAGACTAGCGGGCCCCAATGAGCAGTTCTTC. Encoded protein: CASHRLAGPNEQFF.